What follows are 10 T cell receptor beta chains derived from one specimen sequenced in a study of blood T cell repertoires in COVID-19. Repertoires were generated with immunoSEQ multiplex PCR, while TCRdb's copy carries only in-frame clones and drops some. The sample lists a few hundred thousand clones, 80% to 90% seen once, with approximately 9.3% in the top ten. Sequencing used PBMCs or T cells enriched from blood (not recorded which). The receptors come from a woman between 45 and 65 years old who had recovered from COVID-19.

The rearrangement joins TRBV3-1 (or the pseudogene TRBV3-2) to TRBJ1-5; no firm D call. The CDR3 length is 15 residues. Trimming removed 1 base from V and 0 bases from J, with 7 bases in between. The germline CDR1 and CDR2 sequences are LGHDT and YNNKEL (reference sequence). The CDR3 sequence: CASSQGSYSNQPQHF. The CDR3 nucleotides read TGTGCCAGCAGCCAAGGGAGTTATAGCAATCAGCCCCAGCATTTT.

This clone was seen just once. This rearrangement joins TRBV5-5 to TRBJ1-4, with D maybe TRBD1 (6 bases). Trimming took 0 bases from V and 5 from J, leaving 17 bases between them. The CDR3 runs to 17 residues. Germline CDR1 and CDR2: SGHKS and YYEKEE (reference sequence). This CDR3 reads CASSLAWGPPENEKLFF. Written as DNA, the CDR3 is TGTGCCAGCAGCTTGGCCTGGGGGCCTCCTGAAAATGAAAAACTGTTTTTT.

The V gene is TRBV7-9, the J gene TRBJ2-1; 7 bases are a match to TRBD2. V shed 5 bases and J 2 bases; nucleotides not matched to a gene: 6. In germline, CDR1 is SEHNR, CDR2 FQNEAQ (reference sequence). The CDR3 has 15 residues. DNA of the CDR3: TGTGCCAGCAGCGCTAGCGGAACACCCTACAATGAGCAGTTCTTC. It translates to CASSASGTPYNEQFF.

The rearrangement uses TRBV29-1 and TRBJ1-1; tentative D call: TRBD1 (6 bases). V was pared by 4 bases and J by 0 bases, with 12 bases between. The V gene's germline CDR1 is SQVTM and CDR2 ANQGSEA. The CDR3 totals 14 residues. The CDR3 protein is CSVGSGAMNTEAFF. In nucleotides, the CDR3 is TGCAGCGTTGGGTCAGGGGCCATGAACACTGAAGCTTTCTTT.

This clone showed up just once. The V gene is TRBV19, the J gene TRBJ2-1; 11 bases fit TRBD2. Germline V gene data show CDR1 as LNHDA and CDR2 as SQIVND (reference sequence). After removal of 4 bases from V and 4 bases from J, the junction contained 6 bases not matched to a gene. This CDR3 is built from 16 residues. CDR3 nucleotide sequence: TGTGCCAGTAGTACCCTAGCGGGGGGCTCATACAATGAGCAGTTCTTC. Residues: CASSTLAGGSYNEQFF.

This clone was seen just once. CDR3 region: CASSFRDQETQYF. CDR3 nucleotides: TGTGCCAGCAGTTTTCGGGATCAAGAGACCCAGTACTTC. V is TRBV28 and J is TRBJ2-5, with a tentative D call TRBD2 (5 bases). The CDR3 totals 13 residues. V lost 3 bases, J lost 2 bases, and 7 bases lay in between. Per germline, CDR1 MDHEN and CDR2 SYDVKM. The full variable domain, its missing parts supplied by reference TRBV28 and TRBJ2-5, is DVKVTQSSRYLVKRTGEKVFLECVQDMDHENMFWYRQDPGLGLRLIYFSYDVKMKEKGDIPEGYSVSREKKERFSLILESASTNQTSMYLCASSFRDQETQYFGPGTRLLVL.

The chain links TRBV11-2 to TRBJ2-2; no firm D call. The CDR3 totals 12 residues. V gave up 5 bases and J gave up 5 bases, with 6 bases separating them. The germline CDR1 and CDR2 sequences are SGHAT and FQNNGV. CDR3 sequence: CASSGTTGELFF. Written as DNA, the CDR3 is TGTGCCAGCAGCGGTACTACCGGGGAGCTGTTTTTT.

The J gene is TRBJ2-1, the V gene TRBV3-1 (or the pseudogene TRBV3-2); a weak D match, TRBD2 (5 bases). The CDR3 runs to 18 residues. Germline V gene data show CDR1 as LGHDT and CDR2 as YNNKEL (reference sequence). Trimming took off 2 bases at V and 3 bases at J, with 20 bases between the two ends. In nucleotides, the CDR3 is TGTGCCAGCAGCCAAATCACCTACGAGGGCGGAAGCTACAATGAGCAGTTCTTC. Translation gives CASSQITYEGGSYNEQFF.

The chain couples TRBV4-2 to TRBJ1-3; D not resolved. V was trimmed by 0 bases and J by 0 bases, leaving 12 bases between them. CDR3 length: 17 residues. Germline-derived CDR1 and CDR2 are LGHNA and YNFKEQ. In DNA, the CDR3 is TGTGCCAGCAGCCAAGATCAAGGACTGCGCTCTGGAAACACCATATATTTT. Its protein product is CASSQDQGLRSGNTIYF.

This sequence joins TRBV9 and TRBJ1-1, with D perhaps TRBD1 (5 bases). The germline V and J ends were trimmed by 4 bases and 5 bases, with 9 bases remaining between them. CDR3 length: 12 residues. CDR1 is SGDLS, CDR2 YYNGEE, per germline. The CDR3 loop reads CASSREGTEAFF. The DNA of the CDR3 is TGTGCCAGCAGCAGGGAGGGGACTGAAGCTTTCTTT.